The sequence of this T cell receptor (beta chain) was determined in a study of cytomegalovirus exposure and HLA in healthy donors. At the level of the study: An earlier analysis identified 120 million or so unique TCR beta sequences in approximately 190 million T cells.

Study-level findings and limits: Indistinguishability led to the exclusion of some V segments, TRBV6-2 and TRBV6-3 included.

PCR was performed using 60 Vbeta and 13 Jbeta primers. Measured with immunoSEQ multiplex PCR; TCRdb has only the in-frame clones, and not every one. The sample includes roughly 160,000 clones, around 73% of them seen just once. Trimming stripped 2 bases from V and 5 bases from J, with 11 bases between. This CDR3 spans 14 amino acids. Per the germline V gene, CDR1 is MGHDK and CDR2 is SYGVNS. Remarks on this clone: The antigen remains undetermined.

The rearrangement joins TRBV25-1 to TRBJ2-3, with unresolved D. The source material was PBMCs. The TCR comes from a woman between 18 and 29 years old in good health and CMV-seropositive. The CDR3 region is CASSEPGKRDTQYF. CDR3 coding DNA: TGTGCCAGCAGTGAACCTGGCAAAAGAGATACGCAGTATTTT.